This TCR beta chain emerged from a study of beta chain features in type 1 diabetes. The overall study: Cell yields, gender and age were similar in healthy donors and patients. Across all samples, 100 million to 130 million sorted cells were examined. Findings and limits, study-wide: A possible short-template PCR bias applies equally to patients and controls. People with Type 1 diabetes carried modestly yet significantly shorter TCRB CDR3s in all four CD4+ subsets.

CDR1 and CDR2 (germline): SGDLS, YYNGEE. V lost 2 bases and J lost 5; bases outside the gene matches: 4. This CDR3 has 15 amino acids. Investigators reverse transcribed all isolated RNA, so they sequenced expressed TCRB transcripts. TCRdb's table, derived via immunoSEQ multiplex PCR, lists solely in-frame clones and lacks some. The table lists 310,000 or so clones, approximately 15% of them singletons. Concerning this clone itself: Antigen: not known.

Sequences were obtained from naive CD4+ T cells from blood. The chain has TRBV9 and TRBJ1-6, with 7 positions matching TRBD1. The source of this sequence is a man aged 18 to 30 with type 1 diabetes. CDR3 protein: CASSVSGQNNSPLHF. CDR3 coding DNA: TGTGCCAGCAGCGTGTCGGGACAGAATAATTCACCCCTCCACTTT.